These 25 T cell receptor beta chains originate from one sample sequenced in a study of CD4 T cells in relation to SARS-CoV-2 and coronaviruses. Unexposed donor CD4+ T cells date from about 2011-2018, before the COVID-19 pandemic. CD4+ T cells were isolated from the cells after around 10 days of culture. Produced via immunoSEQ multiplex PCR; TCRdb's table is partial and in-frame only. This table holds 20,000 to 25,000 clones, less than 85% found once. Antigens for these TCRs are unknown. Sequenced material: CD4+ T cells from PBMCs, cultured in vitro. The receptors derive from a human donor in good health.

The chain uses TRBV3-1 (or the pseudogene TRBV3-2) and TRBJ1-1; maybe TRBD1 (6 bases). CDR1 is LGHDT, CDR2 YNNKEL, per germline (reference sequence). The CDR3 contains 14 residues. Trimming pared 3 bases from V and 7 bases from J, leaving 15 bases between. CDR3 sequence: CASSHQSTGYEAFF. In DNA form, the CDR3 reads TGTGCCAGCAGCCACCAATCGACAGGCTATGAAGCTTTCTTT.

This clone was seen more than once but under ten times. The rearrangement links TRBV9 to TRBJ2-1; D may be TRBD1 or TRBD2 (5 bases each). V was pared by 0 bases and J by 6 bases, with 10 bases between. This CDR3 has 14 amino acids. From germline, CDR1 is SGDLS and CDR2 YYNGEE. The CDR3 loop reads CASSVGYGANEQFF. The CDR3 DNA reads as TGTGCCAGCAGCGTAGGCTACGGGGCCAATGAGCAGTTCTTC.

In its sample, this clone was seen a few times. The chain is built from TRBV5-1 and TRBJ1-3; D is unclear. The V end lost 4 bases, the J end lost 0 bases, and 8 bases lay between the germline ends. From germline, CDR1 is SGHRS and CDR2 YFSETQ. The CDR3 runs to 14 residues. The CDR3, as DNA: TGCGCCAGCAGCGTGACAAGCTCTGGAAACACCATATATTTT. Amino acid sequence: CASSVTSSGNTIYF.

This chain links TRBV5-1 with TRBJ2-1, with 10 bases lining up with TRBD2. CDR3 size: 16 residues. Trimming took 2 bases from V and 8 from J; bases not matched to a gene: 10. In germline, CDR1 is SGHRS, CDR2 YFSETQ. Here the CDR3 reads CASSFSASGRGDEQFF. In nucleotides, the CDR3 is TGCGCCAGCAGCTTCTCGGCTAGCGGGAGAGGGGATGAGCAGTTCTTC.

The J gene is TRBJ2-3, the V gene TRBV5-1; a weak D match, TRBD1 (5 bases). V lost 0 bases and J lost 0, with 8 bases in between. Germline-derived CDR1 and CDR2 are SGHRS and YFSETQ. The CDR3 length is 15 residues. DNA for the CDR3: TGCGCCAGCAGCTTGGATGGACAAAGCACAGATACGCAGTATTTT. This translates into CASSLDGQSTDTQYF.

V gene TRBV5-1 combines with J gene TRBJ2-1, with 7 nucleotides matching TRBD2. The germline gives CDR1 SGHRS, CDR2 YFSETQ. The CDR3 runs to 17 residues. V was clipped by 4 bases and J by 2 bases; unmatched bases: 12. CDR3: CASSLLPPSGAYNEQFF. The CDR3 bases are TGCGCCAGCAGCCTGCTACCCCCTAGCGGAGCCTACAATGAGCAGTTCTTC.

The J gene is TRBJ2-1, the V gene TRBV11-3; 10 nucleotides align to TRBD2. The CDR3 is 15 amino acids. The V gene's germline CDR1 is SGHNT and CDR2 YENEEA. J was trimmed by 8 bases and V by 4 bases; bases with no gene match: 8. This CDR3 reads CASSSRLAGGDEQFF. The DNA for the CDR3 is TGTGCCAGCAGCTCGAGACTAGCGGGTGGTGATGAGCAGTTCTTC.

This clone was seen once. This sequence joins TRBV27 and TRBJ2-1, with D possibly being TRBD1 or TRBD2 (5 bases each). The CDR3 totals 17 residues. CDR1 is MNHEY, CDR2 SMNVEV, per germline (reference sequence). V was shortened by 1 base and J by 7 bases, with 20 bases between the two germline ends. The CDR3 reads CASSLYSDSGPGNEQFF. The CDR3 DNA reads TGTGCCAGCAGTTTATATTCAGATTCGGGGCCGGGGAATGAGCAGTTCTTC.

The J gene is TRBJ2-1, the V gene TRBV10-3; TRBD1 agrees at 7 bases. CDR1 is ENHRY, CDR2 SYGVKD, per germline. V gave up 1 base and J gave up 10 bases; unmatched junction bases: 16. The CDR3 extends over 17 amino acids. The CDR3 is CAISELETGQSSGEQFF. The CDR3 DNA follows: TGTGCCATCAGTGAGTTAGAGACAGGGCAATCTTCAGGGGAGCAGTTCTTC.

CDR3 nucleotides: TGTGCCAGCAGCTTGAACGGTGGCAATCAGCCCCAGCATTTT. This codes for CASSLNGGNQPQHF. J is TRBJ1-5 and V is TRBV5-8; D not certain. The CDR3 runs 14 residues. V was trimmed by 1 base and J by 2 bases, leaving 7 bases between them. Germline V gives CDR1 SGHTS, CDR2 YDEGEE. The full variable domain, rest sourced from reference TRBV5-8 and TRBJ1-5, is EAGVTQSPTHLIKTRGQQATLRCSPISGHTSVYWYQQALGLGLQFLLWYDEGEERNRGNFPPRFSGRQFPNYSSELNVNALELEDSALYLCASSLNGGNQPQHFGDGTRLSIL.

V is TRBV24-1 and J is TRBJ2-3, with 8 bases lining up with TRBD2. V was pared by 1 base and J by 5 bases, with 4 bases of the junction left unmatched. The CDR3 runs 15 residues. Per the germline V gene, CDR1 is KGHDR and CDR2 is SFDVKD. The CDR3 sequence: CATSDFTAGEDTQYF. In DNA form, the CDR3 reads TGTGCCACCAGTGATTTTACAGCGGGAGAAGATACGCAGTATTTT.

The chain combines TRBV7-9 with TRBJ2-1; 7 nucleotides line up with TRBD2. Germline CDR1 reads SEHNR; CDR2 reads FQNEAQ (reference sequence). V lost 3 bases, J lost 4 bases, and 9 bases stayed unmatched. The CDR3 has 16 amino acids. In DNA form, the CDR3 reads TGTGCCAGCAGCTTTCAGGGAGGGCTTCTTTACAATGAGCAGTTCTTC. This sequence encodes CASSFQGGLLYNEQFF.

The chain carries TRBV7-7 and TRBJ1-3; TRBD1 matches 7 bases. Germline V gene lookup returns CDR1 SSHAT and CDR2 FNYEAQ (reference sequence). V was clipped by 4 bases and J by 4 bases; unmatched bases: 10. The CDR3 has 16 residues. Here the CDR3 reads CASSSRLTGNGNTIYF. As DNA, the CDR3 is TGTGCCAGCAGCTCCCGACTGACAGGGAACGGAAACACCATATATTTT.

The DNA of the CDR3 is TGTGCCAGCAGCCCACAGAGCAATCAGCCCCAGCATTTT. Protein: CASSPQSNQPQHF. This chain uses TRBV21-1 with TRBJ1-5; the DNA was not used to check the table's D call, TRBD1. TRBV21-1 is marked as a pseudogene. This CDR3 region has 13 residues.

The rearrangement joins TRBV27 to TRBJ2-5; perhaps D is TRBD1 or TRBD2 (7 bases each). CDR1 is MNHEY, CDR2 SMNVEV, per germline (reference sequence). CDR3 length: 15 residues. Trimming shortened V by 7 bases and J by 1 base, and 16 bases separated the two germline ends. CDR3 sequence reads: CASKRQGGVQETQYF. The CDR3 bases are TGTGCCAGCAAACGGCAGGGGGGGGTCCAAGAGACCCAGTACTTC.

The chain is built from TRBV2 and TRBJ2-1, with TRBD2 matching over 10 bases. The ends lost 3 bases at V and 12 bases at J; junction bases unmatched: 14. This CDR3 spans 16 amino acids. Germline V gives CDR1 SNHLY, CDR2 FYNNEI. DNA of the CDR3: TGTGCCAGCAGTGAGGCTAGCGGGAGTATTGGCGCCTTGCAGTTCTTC. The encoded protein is CASSEASGSIGALQFF.

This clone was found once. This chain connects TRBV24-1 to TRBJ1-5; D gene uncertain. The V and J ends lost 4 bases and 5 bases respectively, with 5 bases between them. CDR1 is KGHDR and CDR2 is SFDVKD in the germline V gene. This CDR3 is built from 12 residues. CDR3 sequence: CATSDPDQPQHF. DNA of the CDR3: TGTGCCACCAGTGACCCCGATCAGCCCCAGCATTTT.

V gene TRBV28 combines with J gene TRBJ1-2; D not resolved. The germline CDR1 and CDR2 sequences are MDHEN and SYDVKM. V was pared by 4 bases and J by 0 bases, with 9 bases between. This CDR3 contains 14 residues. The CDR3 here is CASSSSHTNYGYTF. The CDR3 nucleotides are TGTGCCAGCAGTTCAAGCCATACTAACTATGGCTACACCTTC.

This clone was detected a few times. As DNA, the CDR3 is TGTGCCAGCAGTTTGGACACCCACTATGGCTACACCTTC. Encoded protein: CASSLDTHYGYTF. This chain connects TRBV12-3 or TRBV12-4 to TRBJ1-2; TRBD1 might be the D (5 bases). Trimming left V 3 bases short and J 3 bases short, with 8 bases between. The CDR3 runs to 13 residues.

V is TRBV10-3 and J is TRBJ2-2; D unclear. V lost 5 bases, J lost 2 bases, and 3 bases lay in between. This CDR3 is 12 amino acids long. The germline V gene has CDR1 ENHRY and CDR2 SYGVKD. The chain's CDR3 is CAISSNTGELFF. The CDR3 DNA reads TGTGCCATCAGTAGCAACACCGGGGAGCTGTTTTTT.

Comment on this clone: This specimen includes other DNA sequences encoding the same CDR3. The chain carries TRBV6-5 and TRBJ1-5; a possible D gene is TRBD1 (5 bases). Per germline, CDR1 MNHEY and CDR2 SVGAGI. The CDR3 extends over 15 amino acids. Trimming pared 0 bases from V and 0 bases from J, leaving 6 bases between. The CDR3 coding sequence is TGTGCCAGCAGTTACTCAGGGGATAGCAATCAGCCCCAGCATTTT. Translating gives CASSYSGDSNQPQHF.

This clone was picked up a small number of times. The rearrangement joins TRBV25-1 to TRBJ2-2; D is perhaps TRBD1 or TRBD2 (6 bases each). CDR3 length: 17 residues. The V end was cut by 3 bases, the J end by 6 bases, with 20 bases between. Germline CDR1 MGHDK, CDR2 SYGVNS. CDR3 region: CASSDGGTSFVSGELFF. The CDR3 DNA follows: TGTGCCAGCAGTGACGGGGGCACTAGTTTCGTTTCCGGGGAGCTGTTTTTT. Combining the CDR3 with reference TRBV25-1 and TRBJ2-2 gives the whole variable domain EADIYQTPRYLVIGTGKKITLECSQTMGHDKMYWYQQDPGMELHLIHYSYGVNSTEKGDLSSESTVSRIRTEHFPLTLESARPSHTSQYLCASSDGGTSFVSGELFFGEGSRLTVL.

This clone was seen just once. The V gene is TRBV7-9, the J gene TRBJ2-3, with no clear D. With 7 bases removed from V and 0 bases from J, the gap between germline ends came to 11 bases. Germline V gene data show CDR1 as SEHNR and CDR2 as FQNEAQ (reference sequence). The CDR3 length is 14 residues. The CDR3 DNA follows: TGTGCCAGCACCATGGGTCGGAGCACAGATACGCAGTATTTT. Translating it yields CASTMGRSTDTQYF. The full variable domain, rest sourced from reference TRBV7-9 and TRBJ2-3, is DTGVSQNPRHKITKRGQNVTFRCDPISEHNRLYWYRQTLGQGPEFLTYFQNEAQLEKSRLLSDRFSAERPKGSFSTLEIQRTEQGDSAMYLCASTMGRSTDTQYFGPGTRLTVL.

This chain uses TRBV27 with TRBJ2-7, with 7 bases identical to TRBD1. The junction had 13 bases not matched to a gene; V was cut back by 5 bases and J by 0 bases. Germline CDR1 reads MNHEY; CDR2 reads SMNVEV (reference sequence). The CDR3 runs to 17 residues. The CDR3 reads CASSPKATGVRSYEQYF. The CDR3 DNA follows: TGTGCCAGCAGTCCAAAGGCTACAGGGGTTCGCTCCTACGAGCAGTACTTC.

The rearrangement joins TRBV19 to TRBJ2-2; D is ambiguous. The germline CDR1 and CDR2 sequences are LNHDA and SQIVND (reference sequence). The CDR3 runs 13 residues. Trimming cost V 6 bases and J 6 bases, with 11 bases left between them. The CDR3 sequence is CASSKGIAGELFF. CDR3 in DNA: TGTGCCAGTAGCAAGGGAATCGCCGGGGAGCTGTTTTTT.